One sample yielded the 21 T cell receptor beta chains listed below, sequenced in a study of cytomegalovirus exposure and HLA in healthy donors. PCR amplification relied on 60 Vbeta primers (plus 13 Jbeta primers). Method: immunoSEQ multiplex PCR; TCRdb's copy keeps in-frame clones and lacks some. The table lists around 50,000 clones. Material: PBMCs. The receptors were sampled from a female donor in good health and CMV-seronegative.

CDR3 loop: CASSIVYSGSGAFF. The CDR3, as DNA: TGTGCCAGTAGTATAGTTTATTCGGGGTCGGGAGCTTTCTTT. This chain uses TRBV19 with TRBJ1-1; D not certain. Per the germline V gene, CDR1 is LNHDA and CDR2 is SQIVND (reference sequence). The CDR3 has 14 residues. With 1 base removed from V and 10 bases from J, the gap between germline ends came to 16 bases.

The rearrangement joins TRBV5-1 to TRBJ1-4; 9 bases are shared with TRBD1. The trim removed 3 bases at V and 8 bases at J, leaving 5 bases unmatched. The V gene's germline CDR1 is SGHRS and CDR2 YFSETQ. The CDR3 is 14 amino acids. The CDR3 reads CASSWGQGGEKLFF. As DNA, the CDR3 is TGCGCCAGCAGCTGGGGACAGGGCGGGGAAAAACTGTTTTTT.

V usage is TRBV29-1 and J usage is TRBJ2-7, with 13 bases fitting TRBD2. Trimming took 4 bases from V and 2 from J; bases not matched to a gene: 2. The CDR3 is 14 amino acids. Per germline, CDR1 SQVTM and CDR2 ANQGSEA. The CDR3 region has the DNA TGCAGCGTTGCCACTAGCGGGGGGGCCTACGAGCAGTACTTC. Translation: CSVATSGGAYEQYF.

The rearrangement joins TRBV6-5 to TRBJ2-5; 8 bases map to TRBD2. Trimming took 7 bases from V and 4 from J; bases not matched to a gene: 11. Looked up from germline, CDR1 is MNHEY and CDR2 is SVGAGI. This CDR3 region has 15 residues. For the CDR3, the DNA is TGTGCCAGCACCCCCGGCAGCGGGAGAAGAGAGACCCAGTACTTC. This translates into CASTPGSGRRETQYF.

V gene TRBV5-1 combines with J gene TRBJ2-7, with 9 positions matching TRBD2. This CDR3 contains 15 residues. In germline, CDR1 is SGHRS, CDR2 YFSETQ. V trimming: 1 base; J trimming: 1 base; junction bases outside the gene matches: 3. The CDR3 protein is CASSLSGRSSYEQYF. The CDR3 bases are TGCGCCAGCAGCTTGAGCGGGAGGTCTTCCTACGAGCAGTACTTC.

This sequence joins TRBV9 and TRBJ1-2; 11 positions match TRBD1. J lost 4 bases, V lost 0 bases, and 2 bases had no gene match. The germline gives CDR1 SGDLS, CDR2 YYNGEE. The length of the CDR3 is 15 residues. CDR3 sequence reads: CASSVDGTGGYGYTF. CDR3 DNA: TGTGCCAGCAGCGTAGACGGGACAGGGGGCTATGGCTACACCTTC. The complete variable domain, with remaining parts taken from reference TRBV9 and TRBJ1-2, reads DSGVTQTPKHLITATGQRVTLRCSPRSGDLSVYWYQQSLDQGLQFLIQYYNGEERAKGNILERFSAQQFPDLHSELNLSSLELGDSALYFCASSVDGTGGYGYTFGSGTRLTVV.

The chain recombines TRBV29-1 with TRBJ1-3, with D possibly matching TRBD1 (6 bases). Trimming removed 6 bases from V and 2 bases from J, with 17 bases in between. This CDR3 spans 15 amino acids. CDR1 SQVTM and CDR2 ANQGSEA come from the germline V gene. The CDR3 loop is CSVGDYGTTGNTIYF. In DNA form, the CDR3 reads TGCAGCGTCGGTGACTACGGGACAACTGGAAACACCATATATTTT.

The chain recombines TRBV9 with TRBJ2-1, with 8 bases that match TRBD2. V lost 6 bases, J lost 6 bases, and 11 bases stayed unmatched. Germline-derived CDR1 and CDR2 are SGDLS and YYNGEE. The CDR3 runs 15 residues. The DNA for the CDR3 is TGTGCCAGCACTTTTTCCGGGACTAGGGGCAATGAGCAGTTCTTC. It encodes CASTFSGTRGNEQFF.

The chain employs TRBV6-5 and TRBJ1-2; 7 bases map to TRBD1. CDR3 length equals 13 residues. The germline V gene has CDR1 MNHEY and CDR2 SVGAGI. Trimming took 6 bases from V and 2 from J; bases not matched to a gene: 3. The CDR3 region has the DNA TGTGCCAGCAGCCCGGGACAGAACTATGGCTACACCTTC. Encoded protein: CASSPGQNYGYTF.

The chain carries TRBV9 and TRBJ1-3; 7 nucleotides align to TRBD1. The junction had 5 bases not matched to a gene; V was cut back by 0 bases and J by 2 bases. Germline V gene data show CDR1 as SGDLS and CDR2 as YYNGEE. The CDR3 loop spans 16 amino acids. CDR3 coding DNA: TGTGCCAGCAGCGTAGACCACAGGGGTGCTGGAAACACCATATATTTT. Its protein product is CASSVDHRGAGNTIYF.

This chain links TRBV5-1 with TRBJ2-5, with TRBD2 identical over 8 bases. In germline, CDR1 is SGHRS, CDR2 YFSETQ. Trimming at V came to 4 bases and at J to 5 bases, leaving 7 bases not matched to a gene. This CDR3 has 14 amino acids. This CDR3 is CASSDGLAAETQYF. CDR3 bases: TGCGCCAGCAGCGACGGACTAGCCGCGGAGACCCAGTACTTC.

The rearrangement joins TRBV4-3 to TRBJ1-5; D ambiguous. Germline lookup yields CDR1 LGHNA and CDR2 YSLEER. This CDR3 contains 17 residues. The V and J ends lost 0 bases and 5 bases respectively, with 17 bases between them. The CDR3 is CASSQDRNPEADQPQHF. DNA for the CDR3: TGCGCCAGCAGCCAAGATCGGAACCCTGAGGCGGATCAGCCCCAGCATTTT.

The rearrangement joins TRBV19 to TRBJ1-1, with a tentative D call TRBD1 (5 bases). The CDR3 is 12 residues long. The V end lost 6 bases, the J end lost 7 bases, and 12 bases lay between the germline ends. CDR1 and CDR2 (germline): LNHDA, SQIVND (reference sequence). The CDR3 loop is CASSLWGDEAFF. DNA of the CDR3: TGTGCCAGTAGCCTCTGGGGGGATGAAGCTTTCTTT.

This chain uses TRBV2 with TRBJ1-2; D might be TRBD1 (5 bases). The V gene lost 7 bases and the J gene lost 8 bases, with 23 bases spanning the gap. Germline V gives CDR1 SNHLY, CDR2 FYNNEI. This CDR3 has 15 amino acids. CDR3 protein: CASIAGGLSSRGYTF. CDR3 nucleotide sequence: TGTGCCAGCATCGCGGGGGGACTCTCTTCTAGGGGCTACACCTTC.

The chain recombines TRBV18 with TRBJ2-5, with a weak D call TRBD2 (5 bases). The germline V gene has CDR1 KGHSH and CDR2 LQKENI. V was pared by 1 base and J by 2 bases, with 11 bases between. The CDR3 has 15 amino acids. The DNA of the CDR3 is TGTGCCAGCTCACCACGTCAAGCGGATCAAGAGACCCAGTACTTC. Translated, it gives CASSPRQADQETQYF.

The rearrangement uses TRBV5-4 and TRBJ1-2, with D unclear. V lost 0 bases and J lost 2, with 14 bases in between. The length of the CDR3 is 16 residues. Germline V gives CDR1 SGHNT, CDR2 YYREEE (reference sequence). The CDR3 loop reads CASSLGPLAGNYGYTF. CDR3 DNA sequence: TGTGCCAGCAGCTTGGGACCGCTGGCGGGGAACTATGGCTACACCTTC.

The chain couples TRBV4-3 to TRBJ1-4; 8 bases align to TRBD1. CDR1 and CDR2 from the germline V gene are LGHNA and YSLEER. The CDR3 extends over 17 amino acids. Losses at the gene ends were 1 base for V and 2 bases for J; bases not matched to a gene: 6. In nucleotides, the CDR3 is TGCGCCAGCAGCCAAGTCCCAGGGGGCAACACTAATGAAAAACTGTTTTTT. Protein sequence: CASSQVPGGNTNEKLFF.

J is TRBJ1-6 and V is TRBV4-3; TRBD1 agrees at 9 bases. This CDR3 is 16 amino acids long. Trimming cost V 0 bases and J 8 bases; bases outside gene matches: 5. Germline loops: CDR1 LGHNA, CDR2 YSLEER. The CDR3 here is CASSQDPGQGYSPLHF. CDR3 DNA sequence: TGCGCCAGCAGCCAAGATCCGGGACAGGGTTATTCACCCCTCCACTTT.

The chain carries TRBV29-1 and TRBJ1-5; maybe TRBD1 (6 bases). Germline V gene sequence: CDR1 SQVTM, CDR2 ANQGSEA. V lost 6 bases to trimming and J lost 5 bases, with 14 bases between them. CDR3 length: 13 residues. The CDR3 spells CSVQGTPDQPQHF. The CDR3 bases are TGCAGCGTCCAGGGGACGCCCGATCAGCCCCAGCATTTT.

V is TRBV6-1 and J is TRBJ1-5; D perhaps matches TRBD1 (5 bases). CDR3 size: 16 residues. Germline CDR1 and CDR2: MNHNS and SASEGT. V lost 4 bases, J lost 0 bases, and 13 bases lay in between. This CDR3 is CASSVRRGYSNQPQHF. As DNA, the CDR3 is TGTGCCAGCAGTGTAAGGAGGGGTTATAGCAATCAGCCCCAGCATTTT.

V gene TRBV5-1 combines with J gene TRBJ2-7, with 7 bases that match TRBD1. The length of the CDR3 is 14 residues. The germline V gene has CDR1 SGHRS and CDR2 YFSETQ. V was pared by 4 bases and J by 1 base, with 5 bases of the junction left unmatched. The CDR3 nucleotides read TGCGCCAGCAGCCAATGGACAGGTTCCTACGAGCAGTACTTC. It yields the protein CASSQWTGSYEQYF.